This TCR beta chain was captured in a study of CD8+ T cells in alopecia areata. As regards this clone: What it recognizes is unknown.

This CDR3 is 10 amino acids long. V lost 3 bases to trimming and J lost 8 bases, with 7 bases between them. The germline V gene encodes CDR1 SQVTM and CDR2 ANQGSEA. Treatment of the sample: oral pan-JAK inhibitor, 5-10 mg twice daily. Whole-study findings and limits: Scalp sequencing also captures normal skin's resident alphabeta T cells.

Reverse transcription of extracted RNA yielded cDNA, which provided the sequencing template. Measured with immunoSEQ multiplex PCR; TCRdb has only the in-frame clones, and not every one. The sample lists about 300,000 clones, roughly 64% seen once, with roughly 1.8% in the top ten. This clonotype was sampled from a human donor with alopecia areata. Sequenced material: CD4+ T cells sorted from blood, taken at week 24, from a patient treated with tofacitinib. The chain recombines TRBV29-1 with TRBJ1-2, with unresolved D. DNA for the CDR3: TGCAGCGTTGAGGATGGAGGCTACACCTTC. Protein sequence: CSVEDGGYTF.